The 20 T cell receptor beta chains given below trace back to one sample, sequenced in a study of T cell responses to AZD1222 COVID-19 vaccine (dated by TCRdb to the early 2020s). The meaning of the sample's time point label: about 28 days (+/-7) after the second vaccine dose. The meaning of the sample's treatment or condition label: meningococcal conjugate vaccine given as trial control. Libraries were made using the immunoSEQ multiplex PCR assay. The table was pulled from immuneACCESS by TCRdb, which kept in-frame rearrangements only. Such tables lose some clones; where checked, under half of the loss comes from unresolved V genes, and the rest has no known cause. The sample table records some 200,000 clones; approximately 92% of these occur just once. Around 3.6% of the sample lies in the top ten. The starting material was peripheral blood, obtained 28 days after the second dose of the MenACWY control vaccine. The receptors were sampled from an adult who received the MenACWY meningococcal vaccine as a control.

V gene TRBV9 combines with J gene TRBJ2-3; TRBD2 is a possible D gene (5 bases). With 3 bases removed from V and 2 bases from J, the gap between germline ends came to 10 bases. Germline-derived CDR1 and CDR2 are SGDLS and YYNGEE. This CDR3 has 14 amino acids. The CDR3 reads CASSEAGPTDTQYF. In nucleotides, the CDR3 is TGTGCCAGCAGCGAGGCGGGCCCCACAGATACGCAGTATTTT.

The chain links TRBV24-1 to TRBJ2-2; no clear D. The CDR3 runs 14 residues. Germline-derived CDR1 and CDR2 are KGHDR and SFDVKD. The ends were cut back, 5 bases at V and 2 bases at J, with 8 bases in the middle. DNA of the CDR3: TGTGCCACCAGTGCCCCCCCCAACACCGGGGAGCTGTTTTTT. Its translation is CATSAPPNTGELFF.

The chain combines TRBV9 with TRBJ1-1, with 8 bases lining up with TRBD1. The junction had 6 bases not matched to a gene; V was cut back by 4 bases and J by 4 bases. Germline assignment: CDR1 SGDLS and CDR2 YYNGEE. The CDR3 covers 14 residues. CDR3 in DNA: TGTGCCAGCAGCACGACCACAGGGGGCACTGAAGCTTTCTTT. Amino acid sequence: CASSTTTGGTEAFF. The complete variable domain, with remaining parts taken from reference TRBV9 and TRBJ1-1, reads DSGVTQTPKHLITATGQRVTLRCSPRSGDLSVYWYQQSLDQGLQFLIQYYNGEERAKGNILERFSAQQFPDLHSELNLSSLELGDSALYFCASSTTTGGTEAFFGQGTRLTVV.

The chain carries TRBV27 and TRBJ2-7, with 8 bases aligning to TRBD2. Germline assignment: CDR1 MNHEY and CDR2 SMNVEV (reference sequence). The CDR3 has 16 amino acids. V shed 4 bases, J shed 0 bases, and the junction held 8 bases outside the gene matches. The CDR3 spells CASSSVGGRYSYEQYF. The CDR3 bases are TGTGCCAGCAGTTCTGTTGGCGGGAGGTACTCCTACGAGCAGTACTTC.

The genes are TRBV27 and TRBJ1-1; D unclear. This CDR3 is 14 amino acids long. Germline CDR1 and CDR2: MNHEY and SMNVEV (reference sequence). Trimming took off 6 bases at V and 4 bases at J, with 15 bases between the two ends. For the CDR3, the DNA is TGTGCCAGCAGGCACAGAGCTGTCGGCACTGAAGCTTTCTTT. Amino acid sequence: CASRHRAVGTEAFF.

The chain combines TRBV10-3 with TRBJ1-6; tentative D call: TRBD1 (5 bases). V was clipped by 11 bases and J by 8 bases, with 16 bases between them. The CDR3 has 13 residues. Germline loops: CDR1 ENHRY, CDR2 SYGVKD. CDR3 sequence reads: CAVQGEGHSPLHF. The CDR3 DNA reads TGTGCCGTCCAGGGCGAGGGGCATTCACCCCTCCACTTT.

The rearrangement uses TRBV21-1 and TRBJ2-3. TRBV21-1 is annotated as a pseudogene. This CDR3 is built from 17 residues. This CDR3 is CASSKMEGGPNTDTQYF. CDR3 DNA: TGTGCCAGCAGCAAAATGGAGGGGGGACCCAACACAGATACGCAGTATTTT.

J is TRBJ1-6 and V is TRBV9; D unclear. This CDR3 has 15 residues. The germline V gene encodes CDR1 SGDLS and CDR2 YYNGEE. Trimming took off 4 bases at V and 2 bases at J, with 10 bases between the two ends. CDR3 nucleotide sequence: TGTGCCAGCAGCCGAGGTGGGACCTATAATTCACCCCTCCACTTT. It encodes CASSRGGTYNSPLHF.

This rearrangement joins TRBV27 to TRBJ2-5, with a tentative D call TRBD1 (6 bases). Trimming removed 5 bases from V and 7 bases from J, with 20 bases in between. This CDR3 spans 15 amino acids. Germline-derived CDR1 and CDR2 are MNHEY and SMNVEV (reference sequence). The CDR3 region has the DNA TGTGCCAGCAGTCACCAGCCGGACAGCCTCGGGACCCAGTACTTC. It encodes CASSHQPDSLGTQYF.

This clone was recorded once. J is TRBJ2-3 and V is TRBV24-1; 12 bases align to TRBD1. Trimming cost V 4 bases and J 5 bases; bases outside gene matches: 9. The germline V gene encodes CDR1 KGHDR and CDR2 SFDVKD. CDR3 length: 17 residues. In DNA form, the CDR3 reads TGTGCCACCAGTGACTTCCGGGACAGGGGGCAGGGAGATACGCAGTATTTT. Translating it yields CATSDFRDRGQGDTQYF.

This chain links TRBV6-5 with TRBJ1-1, with 9 bases that match TRBD1. Trimming removed 2 bases from V and 6 bases from J; junction bases left unmatched: 4. CDR3 length: 14 residues. Germline CDR1 and CDR2: MNHEY and SVGAGI. CDR3 region: CASSYLDRGSEAFF. The CDR3 coding sequence is TGTGCCAGCAGTTACCTGGACAGGGGCTCTGAAGCTTTCTTT.

The chain carries TRBV6-5 and TRBJ2-1, with 10 bases lining up with TRBD2. Germline values: CDR1 MNHEY, CDR2 SVGAGI. This CDR3 has 15 residues. V lost 2 bases and J lost 7; bases outside the gene matches: 5. CDR3 sequence reads: CASSYPASGSNEQFF. The DNA for the CDR3 is TGTGCCAGCAGTTACCCGGCTAGCGGGAGTAATGAGCAGTTCTTC.

The chain recombines TRBV7-9 with TRBJ2-2; D is possibly TRBD2 (6 bases). CDR1 is SEHNR and CDR2 is FQNEAQ in the germline V gene (reference sequence). This CDR3 has 14 residues. Trimming pared 3 bases from V and 5 bases from J, leaving 10 bases between. The CDR3 reads CASSLSTSTGELFF. CDR3 DNA: TGTGCCAGCAGCTTGTCGACTAGTACCGGGGAGCTGTTTTTT. Full variable domain (rest looked up from reference TRBV7-9 and TRBJ2-2): DTGVSQNPRHKITKRGQNVTFRCDPISEHNRLYWYRQTLGQGPEFLTYFQNEAQLEKSRLLSDRFSAERPKGSFSTLEIQRTEQGDSAMYLCASSLSTSTGELFFGEGSRLTVL.

This clone was observed once. The chain is built from TRBV5-8 and TRBJ1-1; unclear D gene. The CDR3 is 13 amino acids. Trimming took off 6 bases at V and 0 bases at J, with 9 bases between the two ends. Germline V gives CDR1 SGHTS, CDR2 YDEGEE. CDR3 nucleotides: TGTGCCAGCACCCAGGCCTTGAACACTGAAGCTTTCTTT. Amino acid sequence: CASTQALNTEAFF.

J is TRBJ2-7 and V is TRBV10-3; D unresolved. Germline V lookup: CDR1 ENHRY, CDR2 SYGVKD. V was cut by 4 bases and J by 6 bases, with 13 bases left in between. The CDR3 contains 13 residues. The CDR3 reads CAISVEPGSEQYF. The CDR3 DNA sequence: TGTGCCATCAGTGTCGAGCCCGGAAGCGAGCAGTACTTC.

The V gene is TRBV5-6, the J gene TRBJ1-5; D is possibly TRBD1 (5 bases). CDR1 is SGHDT and CDR2 is YYEEEE in the germline V gene. Between the trimmed V and J ends, which lost 0 bases and 6 bases, there was a span of 10 bases. The CDR3 spans 14 residues. This CDR3 is CASSLVGTGQPQHF. In DNA, the CDR3 is TGTGCCAGCAGCTTGGTGGGGACCGGTCAGCCCCAGCATTTT.

V and J are TRBV19 and TRBJ2-7, with 8 bases that match TRBD2. Germline CDR1 is LNHDA and CDR2 is SQIVND (reference sequence). The V gene end was trimmed by 3 bases and the J gene end by 0 bases; junction bases not matched to a gene: 4. This CDR3 is 15 amino acids long. This CDR3 reads CASSIATSGSYEQYF. The CDR3, as DNA: TGTGCCAGTAGTATCGCTACTAGCGGCTCCTACGAGCAGTACTTC.

The chain links TRBV7-3 to TRBJ2-2; D may be TRBD2 (7 bases). Per the germline V gene, CDR1 is SGHTA and CDR2 is FQGTGA. The CDR3 length is 16 residues. V was clipped by 5 bases and J by 7 bases, with 20 bases between them. The CDR3 sequence is CASSPARGAGIGELFF. The CDR3 bases are TGTGCCAGCAGCCCCGCCCGGGGGGCCGGTATCGGGGAGCTGTTTTTT.

The genes are TRBV7-9 and TRBJ2-7, with D perhaps matching TRBD1 (6 bases). The V gene's germline CDR1 is SEHNR and CDR2 FQNEAQ (reference sequence). Trimming stripped 3 bases from V and 2 bases from J, with 17 bases between. This CDR3 comprises 16 residues. The CDR3 DNA follows: TGTGCCAGCAGCTTCCCAGGGGAGAGGGGAACCTACGAGCAGTACTTC. Its protein is CASSFPGERGTYEQYF. Full variable domain (remainder filled in from reference TRBV7-9 and TRBJ2-7): DTGVSQNPRHKITKRGQNVTFRCDPISEHNRLYWYRQTLGQGPEFLTYFQNEAQLEKSRLLSDRFSAERPKGSFSTLEIQRTEQGDSAMYLCASSFPGERGTYEQYFGPGTRLTVT.

The chain links TRBV10-3 to TRBJ2-7, with TRBD2 matching over 9 bases. Germline CDR1 is ENHRY and CDR2 is SYGVKD. The CDR3 is 15 residues long. The V and J ends lost 6 bases and 6 bases, in that order; junction bases with no gene match: 12. The DNA of the CDR3 is TGTGCCATCAGCCCCGCAGGGACTAGCTACTCCGAGCAGTACTTC. Encoded protein: CAISPAGTSYSEQYF.